This TCR beta chain was profiled in a study of tumor-infiltrating lymphocytes in primary liver carcinoma (dated by TCRdb to about 2017). The study in broad terms: Of the five patients, three men and two women aged 30 to 69 years, four had hepatocellular carcinoma and one had combined HCC and intrahepatic cholangiocarcinoma. The five patients had tumors of stage T1-T3 N0M0, with maximum diameters ranging from about 4 to 11 cm. Each sample produced roughly 3.65 to 7.13 million productive TCRbeta reads, and read depth showed no significant difference between tissue types. TCRbeta repertoire sequencing, expression microarrays and whole-exome sequencing were combined in the study across five regions of each liver tumor, with adjacent normal tissue and blood also included. A total of 35 specimens from 5 patients underwent TCRbeta repertoire sequencing, comprising around 25 tumor regions, 5 adjacent noncancerous liver tissues and 5 peripheral blood samples. Agilent mRNA microarray profiling was performed on the 20 to 25 tumor region samples to relate TCRbeta repertoire diversity to the local molecular phenotype. Reproducibility between technical replicate repertoires was high, with correlation coefficients above 0.95 and mean shared-clone rates roughly 0.87.

What the authors observed across the whole study: A significantly larger repertoire fraction was made up by the top 250 clones in tumors than in blood (p = 0.039). Only the TCR beta chain was sequenced, so true repertoire diversity is likely underestimated because unpaired alpha chains were not captured. Since the samples were bulk and unsorted, there was no way to compare CD4+ and CD8+ T cell repertoires. The study included only a few patients, and the authors note findings should be validated in a larger study. Repertoire overlap was higher between tumor regions (mean around 36%) than tumor-adjacent (around 17%) or tumor-blood (14%) pairs, consistent with antigen-driven expansion. Only about 8-24% of top clones were present in all five regions of a tumor, suggesting spatial heterogeneity of tumor-infiltrating T cells.

Starting from roughly 540 ng total RNA, TCRbeta-specific cDNA was produced by reverse transcription with a constant-region primer and ProtoScript II reverse transcriptase. Three nested multiplex PCR rounds, following a slightly modified ARM-PCR procedure, were used to build the TCRbeta libraries. Multiplex TRBV1-TRBV30 forward primers and a Cbeta reverse primer were used in the first two PCR rounds, each of which was run for 9 to 11 cycles. Sample barcodes and Illumina adapters were added in a final 25-cycle PCR with Deep VentR polymerase. Before sequencing, amplicons of 200-500 bp were gel-purified using a QIAquick gel extraction kit. An Illumina HiSeq 2500 was used to sequence the TCRbeta amplicons, generating 250-bp paired-end reads. Turning to the authors' computational methods: Reads were quality-trimmed with Trimmomatic v0.33, and paired reads were merged with FLASH v1.2.11 to recover full CDR3 sequences. MiGEC v1.2.1b assigned V, D and J germline segments to the rearranged TCRbeta sequences. VDJtools v1.0.0 computed clonotype statistics and Shannon-Wiener diversity indices. Except for diversity analysis, only the 250 most abundant clonotypes of each sample were used in subsequent analyses to reduce sampling bias. In TCRdb, the public reads were trimmed at Q25 with fastp and aligned with MiXCR, with productive beta chains retained. Rows are combined by CDR3 protein, so each entry shows the most common genes and DNA. The V and J calls and clone size are TCRdb's, not the authors'. The sample contains about 22,000 distinct CDR3 sequences, approximately 80% of them found a single time. Together, the top ten hold 35% of the sample.

In the case of this clonotype: Its antigen has not been determined. In this CDR3 the conserved last residue, phenylalanine or tryptophan, is missing, so a read error is likely.

V was cut back by 0 bases and J by 0 bases, leaving a gap of 15 bases between them. The CDR3 comprises 19 residues, both ends counted. The only DNA kept is the CDR3, 57 bases in frame from the first base. CDR1 and CDR2, looked up from the germline V gene, are LGHNA and YSLEER. Total RNA and DNA were co-extracted from around 18-30 mg of bulk tissue with the AllPrep DNA/RNA mini kit, without cell sorting. Four or five patients with histopathologically diagnosed primary liver carcinoma underwent surgical resection in China between 2015 and March 2016. At the time of sampling, the patients were treatment-naive and had chronic HBV infection. Each tumor was sampled at five spatially separated regions: the tumor centre plus the superior, inferior, left-lateral and right-lateral poles. According to histology, viable tumor cells made up more than 85% of every tumor sample. Each fresh piece of tumor and adjacent tissue was cut in two, with one half stored in RNAlater at -80 degrees C and the other half sent for histology.

Material: liver tumor tissue from sampling region 2. This specimen's cell subset or site label, per the study, means: tumor region T2, inferior pole. Recombination connected TRBV4-3 to TRBJ2-6; no confident D gene assignment can be made. This receptor was identified in a woman aged 30 to 39 with primary liver carcinoma and hepatitis B virus infection. The CDR3 loop reads CASSQESREIDSGANVLTL. The sequenced DNA: TGCGCCAGCAGCCAAGAGAGTAGAGAGATAGACTCTGGGGCCAACGTCCTGACTCTC.